The 16 T cell receptor beta chains below come from one sample, sequenced in a study of vaccination effects on CD4 cells after COVID-19. Following culture for approximately 11 days, CD4+ T cells were isolated. Method: immunoSEQ multiplex PCR; TCRdb's copy keeps in-frame clones and lacks some. The sample has 20,000 to 25,000 clones; nearly 75% are singletons. No antigen has been identified for these receptors. The specimen was CD4+ T cells from PBMCs cultured without peptide, collected before COVID-19 vaccination. The source of these receptors is a human donor who received a COVID-19 vaccine.

The rearrangement uses TRBV4-2 and TRBJ2-2; D is perhaps TRBD1 (5 bases). Per germline, CDR1 LGHNA and CDR2 YNFKEQ. The CDR3 loop spans 16 amino acids. Trimming took 2 bases from V and 1 from J, leaving 11 bases between them. The CDR3 nucleotides read TGTGCCAGCAGCCAACAGGGAACCGAGAACACCGGGGAGCTGTTTTTT. Translating it yields CASSQQGTENTGELFF.

The chain recombines TRBV6-5 with TRBJ1-2; 9 bases align to TRBD1. Germline lookup yields CDR1 MNHEY and CDR2 SVGAGI. V lost 6 bases to trimming and J lost 4 bases; unmatched junction nucleotides: 6. The CDR3 consists of 14 residues. The CDR3 loop is CASRMDRGAYGYTF. Here the CDR3 DNA reads TGTGCCAGCAGGATGGACAGGGGAGCCTATGGCTACACCTTC.

The chain recombines TRBV28 with TRBJ2-1; 13 positions agree with TRBD2. Germline loops: CDR1 MDHEN, CDR2 SYDVKM. The CDR3 sequence is 15 residues long. V trimming: 7 bases; J trimming: 9 bases; junction bases outside the gene matches: 9. The CDR3 spells CASMGLAGRRSEQFF. For the CDR3, the DNA is TGTGCCAGCATGGGACTAGCGGGGAGGAGGAGTGAGCAGTTCTTC.

The V gene is TRBV20-1, the J gene TRBJ1-2, with D unclear. The germline V gene encodes CDR1 DFQATT and CDR2 SNEGSKA (reference sequence). V shed 7 bases and J shed 2 bases, with 8 bases lying between them. This CDR3 region has 11 residues. This CDR3 is CSGRLNYGYTF. CDR3 DNA: TGCAGTGGCAGGCTGAACTATGGCTACACCTTC.

V usage is TRBV5-4 and J usage is TRBJ2-3, with TRBD2 matching over 10 bases. J was trimmed by 4 bases and V by 4 bases; bases with no gene match: 6. CDR1 and CDR2 (germline): SGHNT, YYREEE (reference sequence). The CDR3 has 15 amino acids. In nucleotides, the CDR3 is TGTGCCAGCAGCGTCAGCGGGGGGGCGGCAGATACGCAGTATTTT. This codes for CASSVSGGAADTQYF. The whole variable domain, filled in from reference TRBV5-4 and TRBJ2-3, reads ETGVTQSPTHLIKTRGQQVTLRCSSQSGHNTVSWYQQALGQGPQFIFQYYREEENGRGNFPPRFSGLQFPNYSSELNVNALELDDSALYLCASSVSGGAADTQYFGPGTRLTVL.

This chain connects TRBV10-3 to TRBJ1-6; D possibly corresponds to TRBD1 (6 bases). Germline V gene sequence: CDR1 ENHRY, CDR2 SYGVKD. The CDR3 is 16 amino acids. V shed 4 bases and J shed 6 bases, with 16 bases lying between them. The CDR3 reads CAISGQEGIRNSPLHF. The CDR3 nucleotides are TGTGCCATCAGTGGACAGGAGGGGATCCGTAATTCACCCCTCCACTTT.

The chain couples TRBV6-2 or TRBV6-3 to TRBJ2-7; D is uncertain. This CDR3 is built from 18 residues. The germline V gene has CDR1 MNHEY and CDR2 SVGEGT. V lost 0 bases and J 3 bases, leaving 21 bases between the germline ends. The CDR3 bases are TGTGCCAGCAGTTACTCGAAAAGTACGGGCACGAGACTCTACGAGCAGTACTTC. Translating gives CASSYSKSTGTRLYEQYF.

J is TRBJ1-2 and V is TRBV5-1; no definite D call. Germline values: CDR1 SGHRS, CDR2 YFSETQ. The CDR3 length is 14 residues. Trimming took 2 bases from V and 0 from J, leaving 8 bases between them. CDR3 coding DNA: TGCGCCAGCAGCTTTGGAAGTCCTAACTATGGCTACACCTTC. This translates into CASSFGSPNYGYTF.

CDR3 sequence reads: CASSVGNGISGNTIYF. CDR3 nucleotides: TGTGCCAGCTCAGTGGGAAACGGGATCTCTGGAAACACCATATATTTT. The chain joins TRBV18 to TRBJ1-3, with no clear D. Germline values: CDR1 KGHSH, CDR2 LQKENI. The CDR3 spans 16 residues. Trimming stripped 5 bases from V and 0 bases from J, with 14 bases between.

The rearrangement links TRBV10-3 to TRBJ1-1, with 9 bases matching TRBD1. V dropped 6 bases and J dropped 7; count of bases not matched to a gene: 3. Germline V CDR1 and CDR2: ENHRY, SYGVKD. CDR3 length equals 12 residues. The CDR3 bases are TGTGCCATCAGGGACAGGGGACTTGAAGCTTTCTTT. It specifies CAIRDRGLEAFF.

V is TRBV30 and J is TRBJ2-7; 16 nucleotides align to TRBD2. CDR1 and CDR2 from the germline V gene are GTSNPN and SVGIG (reference sequence). The CDR3 spans 17 residues. The J segment lost 3 bases and the V segment lost 1 base, leaving 6 bases of the junction unmatched. In DNA, the CDR3 is TGTGCCTGGAGTGGCGGGACTAGCGGGAGGGCCTACTACGAGCAGTACTTC. Translated: CAWSGGTSGRAYYEQYF.

The CDR3 reads CASSPRGGASADTQYF. The CDR3, as DNA: TGTGCCAGCTCACCTAGAGGGGGGGCCTCGGCAGATACGCAGTATTTT. This chain connects TRBV18 to TRBJ2-3; a weak D match, TRBD2 (7 bases). The CDR3 is made up of 16 amino acids. The V end lost 3 bases, the J end lost 4 bases, and 17 bases lay between the germline ends. CDR1 and CDR2 (germline): KGHSH, LQKENI.

The rearrangement uses TRBV4-1 and TRBJ1-6; a weak D match, TRBD1 (5 bases). From germline, CDR1 is MGHRA and CDR2 YSYEKL. V lost 1 base and J 9 bases, leaving 13 bases between the germline ends. The CDR3 is made up of 15 amino acids. CDR3: CASSQGKGRGSPLHF. CDR3 DNA sequence: TGCGCCAGCAGCCAAGGGAAGGGGAGGGGTTCACCCCTCCACTTT.

CDR3 amino acids: CASSQDRAEYLNTEAFF. The CDR3 coding sequence is TGCGCCAGCAGCCAAGATAGGGCAGAATACCTGAACACTGAAGCTTTCTTT. V gene TRBV4-1 combines with J gene TRBJ1-1, with D unresolved. CDR1 is MGHRA, CDR2 YSYEKL, per germline. V was pared by 0 bases and J by 0 bases, with 14 bases between. The CDR3 is made up of 17 amino acids.

The chain combines TRBV6-6 with TRBJ2-1; TRBD2 agrees at 9 bases. The germline CDR1 and CDR2 sequences are MNHNY and SVGAGI (reference sequence). This CDR3 has 14 amino acids. J lost 7 bases, V lost 6 bases, and 7 bases had no gene match. CDR3 protein: CASRRIAGENEQFF. In nucleotides, the CDR3 is TGTGCCAGCAGGAGAATAGCGGGGGAGAATGAGCAGTTCTTC.

CDR3 sequence reads: CASSFWGGEYEKLFF. For the CDR3, the DNA is TGTGCCAGCAGTTTTTGGGGGGGGGAGTATGAAAAACTGTTTTTT. V gene TRBV27 combines with J gene TRBJ1-4, with D maybe TRBD1 (5 bases). The germline V gene has CDR1 MNHEY and CDR2 SMNVEV (reference sequence). The CDR3 covers 15 residues. The V end lost 3 bases, the J end lost 6 bases, and 14 bases lay between the germline ends. Full variable domain (rest looked up from reference TRBV27 and TRBJ1-4): EAQVTQNPRYLITVTGKKLTVTCSQNMNHEYMSWYRQDPGLGLRQIYYSMNVEVTDKGDVPEGYKVSRKEKRNFPLILESPSPNQTSLYFCASSFWGGEYEKLFFGSGTQLSVL.